This TCR beta chain derives from a study of molecular identifiers for immune sequencing clone quantification. Study summary: Across replicate runs, RNA obtained from about 19,000 or 110,000 naive CD8 cells was divided into five, with four undergoing sequencing.

Regarding the study as a whole: Whereas clones above 20 RNA copies held under 1% of naive-cell molecules, they held over 97% of effector molecules.

With respect to this clonotype: Its specificity is not known.

Germline CDR1 reads SGHVS; CDR2 reads FQNEAQ. V dropped 2 bases and J dropped 0; count of bases not matched to a gene: 6. The CDR3 has 17 residues. It was with previously described methods and listed TCR primers that bulk TCR libraries were made. TCRdb passed the PCR reads through MiXCR, listing each CDR3 protein once. The sample includes about half a million distinct CDR3 sequences, 25% of them seen just once. The gene calls are TRBV7-8 and TRBJ2-5; TRBD1 agrees at 10 bases. The sequenced material came from naive CD8+ T cells from blood, with Jurkat cell RNA spiked in. Subset specified: FACS-sorted CD8+CD4-CCR7+CD45RA+ naive T cells. This receptor was obtained from a human donor in good health. Some libraries in this study had Jurkat cell RNA spiked in. The CDR3 sequence is CASSLRGTGEYQETQYF. The CDR3 DNA is TGTGCCAGCAGCTTAAGAGGGACAGGGGAATACCAAGAGACCCAGTACTTC.